This entry features one T cell receptor (delta chain) sequence. TCRdb reanalysed the RT-PCR reads via CATT. This table has about 1,500 delta-chain clones, roughly 8.7% appearing once. The data are from a study of gamma-delta T cells after stem cell transplantation. Germline V lookup: CDR1 GEAIGNYY, CDR2 EKD. The CDR3 has 23 amino acids. V gave up 3 bases and J gave up 0 bases, with 29 bases separating them. The chain is built from TRDV2 and TRDJ3; weak D call: TRDD3 (6 bases). The sequence derives from a human donor. It is not recorded whose cells these are; they may come from a transplant donor. Sequenced: gamma-delta T cells. The CDR3 loop is CACDPISTGRYAGGSWDTRQMFF. CDR3 bases: TGTGCCTGTGACCCGATTAGTACTGGGAGATACGCGGGCGGCTCCTGGGACACCCGACAGATGTTTTTC.